The source of this T cell receptor (beta chain) is a study of cytomegalovirus exposure and HLA in healthy donors. Study results and caveats: Within an earlier analysis, most TCR beta V segments proved productive either about 90% or about 30% of the time. Presence/absence results assume similar sequencing depth per donor, which may not hold.

As for this clone: Its antigen remains unknown.

CDR1 and CDR2 (germline): SGHTA, FQGNSA. The CDR3 contains 15 residues. V lost 9 bases, J lost 1 base, and 9 bases stayed unmatched. Amplification used 60 Vbeta primers and 13 Jbeta primers. The table came from immunoSEQ multiplex PCR; TCRdb's copy has only in-frame clones and leaves some out. In the table there are approximately 170,000 clones, 75% to 90% of which are singletons. This rearrangement joins TRBV7-2 to TRBJ2-3; 8 bases agree with TRBD2. The sequence was collected from a human donor in good health. The sequenced sample consisted of PBMCs. This CDR3 is CASGTRGGRTDTQYF. CDR3 DNA: TGTGCCAGTGGTACCCGGGGGGGCCGCACAGATACGCAGTATTTT. Using reference TRBV7-2 and TRBJ2-3 for the parts outside the CDR3, the full variable domain is GAGVSQSPSNKVTEKGKDVELRCDPISGHTALYWYRQSLGQGLEFLIYFQGNSAPDKSGLPSDRFSAERTGGSVSTLTIQRTQQEDSAVYLCASGTRGGRTDTQYFGPGTRLTVL.